Described below is a single T cell receptor beta chain sequence and its context. The antigen remains unidentified. This sample's time point: newly diagnosed GD, antithyroid drugs for less than 3 months. Construction of the TCR library relied on RNA isolated from PBMCs. Construction of the TCR beta libraries employed iRepertoire HTBI primers in conjunction with Arm-PCR of CDR3 regions. TCRdb analysed the multiplex PCR reads with MiXCR anew, one entry per CDR3 protein. The sample consists of approximately 360,000 distinct CDR3 sequences, 12% of them appearing once. This specimen belongs to a study of regulatory T cells in long-lasting Graves disease. Study-level points and caveats: Accuracy may have been reduced by the small sample size. Under persistent disease, TRBV28, TRBJ1-2 and TRBJ2-5 were used preferentially.

The CDR3 length is 17 residues. Trimming stripped 4 bases from V and 2 bases from J, with 18 bases between. CDR1 and CDR2 (germline): MGHRA, YSYEKL. This sample was also put to use in a study of T cells in Graves' hyperthyroidism and ophthalmopathy. As that study records: Exclusion followed for patients with uncontrolled infection, other autoimmune disease, pregnancy or lactation.

V usage is TRBV4-1 and J usage is TRBJ2-1, with D possibly matching TRBD2 (6 bases). The specimen comprised peripheral blood mononuclear cells (PBMCs), sampled at new diagnosis, from a patient treated with antithyroid drugs. The sequence was collected from a woman younger than 30 with Graves disease. The CDR3 sequence: CASSPPLPSVTYNEQFF. The CDR3 DNA sequence: TGCGCCAGCAGCCCGCCCCTCCCTAGCGTAACCTACAATGAGCAGTTCTTC.